Below, 26 T cell receptor beta chains from the same sample are listed, as sequenced in a study of T-cell reconstitution after alpha-beta-depleted transplantation in children. Molecular barcoding with unique molecular identifiers was used for the TCRbeta library. MiXCR, applied by TCRdb to the PCR reads, yields one record per CDR3 protein. The data contain about 610,000 distinct CDR3 sequences, 10% of them singletons. Sequenced material: PBMCs from the stem cell graft donor, taken from the stem cell graft. The receptors shown here come from a human donor who donated a stem cell graft to a child with acute myeloid leukemia.

This clonotype was recorded a few times. J is TRBJ2-1 and V is TRBV20-1; 9 positions agree with TRBD2. The CDR3 runs to 16 residues. The trim removed 3 bases at V and 2 bases at J, leaving 8 bases unmatched. CDR1 is DFQATT, CDR2 SNEGSKA, per germline (reference sequence). The CDR3 region has the DNA TGCAGTGCTAGGGAGGCTAGCGGGACCACCTACAATGAGCAGTTCTTC. Translation gives CSAREASGTTYNEQFF.

This clonotype was seen many times. V usage is TRBV9 and J usage is TRBJ2-7; the D is unclear. V was cut by 0 bases and J by 5 bases, with 6 bases left in between. Germline V gene lookup returns CDR1 SGDLS and CDR2 YYNGEE. There are 12 residues in the CDR3. The CDR3 sequence is CASSVGSDEQYF. The CDR3 coding sequence is TGTGCCAGCAGCGTAGGATCGGACGAGCAGTACTTC.

V is TRBV20-1 and J is TRBJ2-7, with TRBD2 matching over 8 bases. Looked up from germline, CDR1 is DFQATT and CDR2 is SNEGSKA (reference sequence). Trimming cost V 3 bases and J 4 bases; bases outside gene matches: 5. The length of the CDR3 is 13 residues. This CDR3 reads CSASRGGRYEQYF. The CDR3 DNA is TGCAGTGCTAGCCGGGGGGGTCGGTACGAGCAGTACTTC.

This clonotype occurred many times. This chain connects TRBV7-9 to TRBJ1-4; D uncertain. V lost 5 bases and J lost 3, with 10 bases in between. Germline V lookup: CDR1 SEHNR, CDR2 FQNEAQ (reference sequence). This CDR3 is built from 14 residues. The CDR3: CASSKEVSNEKLFF. CDR3 in DNA: TGTGCCAGCAGCAAGGAAGTCTCTAATGAAAAACTGTTTTTT.

This chain uses TRBV7-2 with TRBJ2-2; TRBD2 aligns across 8 bases. From germline, CDR1 is SGHTA and CDR2 FQGNSA. The CDR3 is 18 amino acids. The J segment lost 4 bases and the V segment lost 0 bases, leaving 10 bases of the junction unmatched. CDR3 nucleotide sequence: TGTGCCAGCAGCTTAGCGAGGACGGGGGGGAGAGGCACCGGGGAGCTGTTTTTT. It yields the protein CASSLARTGGRGTGELFF.

This clonotype was seen at least ten times. CDR3 DNA sequence: TGCAGTGCTAGAGGGAAGCTAGCGGAATCTCCAGATACGCAGTATTTT. Protein product: CSARGKLAESPDTQYF. This rearrangement joins TRBV20-1 to TRBJ2-3, with 7 bases identical to TRBD2. Germline trimming cut 1 base from V and 4 bases from J; bases unmatched to any gene: 11. Germline CDR1 DFQATT, CDR2 SNEGSKA (reference sequence). The CDR3 length is 16 residues.

The chain joins TRBV4-1 to TRBJ2-1; weak D call: TRBD1 (5 bases). V was clipped by 3 bases and J by 7 bases, with 16 bases between them. Germline CDR1 MGHRA, CDR2 YSYEKL. CDR3 length: 15 amino acids. The CDR3 coding sequence is TGCGCCAGCAGCCACCCCCACCAGGGAAGTAATGAGCAGTTCTTC. Translating gives CASSHPHQGSNEQFF.

This clonotype was observed a few times. This chain connects TRBV7-3 to TRBJ2-3; the D is unclear. The germline gives CDR1 SGHTA, CDR2 FQGTGA. The V and J ends lost 2 bases and 5 bases respectively, with 11 bases between them. The CDR3 consists of 14 residues. The CDR3 coding sequence is TGTGCCAGCAGCTTACGTGTGCTGGGAGATACGCAGTATTTT. It translates to CASSLRVLGDTQYF.

This clonotype was observed at least ten times. The genes are TRBV6-1 and TRBJ2-2; TRBD2 matches 7 bases. Trimming at V came to 10 bases and at J to 4 bases, leaving 15 bases not matched to a gene. The CDR3 loop spans 16 amino acids. CDR1 and CDR2 (germline): MNHNS, SASEGT. This chain's CDR3 is CATIRSPSGATGELFF. The CDR3 DNA follows: TGTGCCACCATAAGGTCCCCTAGCGGAGCCACCGGGGAGCTGTTTTTT.

This clonotype was found many times. The rearrangement links TRBV5-6 to TRBJ2-3; D gene ambiguous. The CDR3 consists of 15 residues. Germline loops: CDR1 SGHDT, CDR2 YYEEEE. V lost 0 bases and J 0 bases, leaving 8 bases between the germline ends. CDR3 in DNA: TGTGCCAGCAGCTTGGCCCCAGAGAGCACAGATACGCAGTATTTT. Encoded protein: CASSLAPESTDTQYF.

As to this clonotype: A much larger clone lies a single base off, so this may be a read error. The rearrangement joins TRBV7-2 to TRBJ2-3, with 11 bases identical to TRBD2. Losses at the gene ends were 5 bases for V and 0 bases for J; bases not matched to a gene: 4. Per germline, CDR1 SGHTA and CDR2 FQGNSA. This CDR3 comprises 16 residues. The CDR3 protein is CASSARTSGSTDTQYF. DNA of the CDR3: TGTGCCAGCAGCGCCCGGACTAGCGGGAGCACAGATACGCAGTATTTT.

This clonotype was seen more than once but under ten times. This chain links TRBV5-1 with TRBJ1-3, with D maybe TRBD1 (5 bases). The germline CDR1 and CDR2 sequences are SGHRS and YFSETQ. The germline V and J ends were trimmed by 2 bases and 2 bases, with 14 bases remaining between them. This CDR3 region has 16 residues. Written as DNA, the CDR3 is TGCGCCAGCAGCTTAGCGATCCGGGGCGCTGGAAACACCATATATTTT. It is translated as CASSLAIRGAGNTIYF.

This clonotype was found many times. The rearrangement links TRBV7-2 to TRBJ2-3; D unclear. V dropped 1 base and J dropped 0 bases, with 11 bases sitting between them. CDR3 length: 16 amino acids. Per the germline V gene, CDR1 is SGHTA and CDR2 is FQGNSA. CDR3: CASSLVRRTSTDTQYF. CDR3 nucleotide sequence: TGTGCCAGCAGCTTAGTTCGGAGAACTAGCACAGATACGCAGTATTTT. The full variable domain, in which reference TRBV7-2 and TRBJ2-3 provide the parts outside the CDR3, is GAGVSQSPSNKVTEKGKDVELRCDPISGHTALYWYRQSLGQGLEFLIYFQGNSAPDKSGLPSDRFSAERTGGSVSTLTIQRTQQEDSAVYLCASSLVRRTSTDTQYFGPGTRLTVL.

The chain links TRBV5-1 to TRBJ2-3, with D possibly matching TRBD2 (5 bases). Deletions cut 1 base from V and 1 base from J, with 10 bases between. The CDR3 sequence is 15 residues long. From germline, CDR1 is SGHRS and CDR2 YFSETQ. For the CDR3, the DNA is TGCGCCAGCAGCTTGTCGTCTAGCCGCACAGATACGCAGTATTTT. This gives the protein CASSLSSSRTDTQYF.

The chain links TRBV7-9 to TRBJ2-5; D possibly corresponds to TRBD2 (6 bases). V lost 5 bases and J lost 5, with 15 bases in between. CDR1 is SEHNR and CDR2 is FQNEAQ in the germline V gene (reference sequence). This CDR3 spans 14 amino acids. CDR3 bases: TGTGCCAGCAGCCCCCAGGGAGGCCGGGAGACCCAGTACTTC. Its translation is CASSPQGGRETQYF.

In nucleotides, the CDR3 is TGTGCGGGAGGGACTAGCGTTAGGAGCTCCTACAATGAGCAGTTCTTC. Its protein is CAGGTSVRSSYNEQFF. The chain joins TRBV30 to TRBJ2-1; the match to TRBD2 covers 10 bases. Germline CDR1 is GTSNPN and CDR2 is SVGIG (reference sequence). CDR3 length equals 16 residues.

This clonotype turned up a few times. This chain connects TRBV20-1 to TRBJ2-3; 11 bases match TRBD1. The V gene's germline CDR1 is DFQATT and CDR2 SNEGSKA (reference sequence). CDR3 length equals 14 residues. V lost 6 bases, J lost 7 bases, and 9 bases stayed unmatched. Here the CDR3 reads CSADPGTGGNTQYF. CDR3 coding DNA: TGCAGTGCCGACCCCGGGACAGGGGGGAATACGCAGTATTTT.

This CDR3 reads CASSPRQGMAFF. DNA of the CDR3: TGTGCCAGCAGTCCGAGACAGGGAATGGCTTTCTTT. The J gene is TRBJ1-1, the V gene TRBV7-2, with 7 bases matching TRBD1. Germline CDR1 and CDR2: SGHTA and FQGNSA. J gave up 11 bases and V 6 bases, and 9 bases lay outside the gene matches. The CDR3 is 12 amino acids.

This clonotype was observed at least ten times. The rearrangement links TRBV5-1 to TRBJ2-3, with 11 nucleotides matching TRBD2. The J segment lost 0 bases and the V segment lost 0 bases, leaving 9 bases of the junction unmatched. The CDR3 runs to 19 residues. CDR1 and CDR2 (germline): SGHRS, YFSETQ. The CDR3 loop is CASSLDGSGRAPSTDTQYF. The CDR3 DNA follows: TGCGCCAGCAGCTTGGATGGTAGCGGGAGGGCCCCTAGCACAGATACGCAGTATTTT.

This clonotype was recorded at least ten times. The rearrangement joins TRBV7-9 to TRBJ2-1, with D possibly being TRBD2 (6 bases). Germline V CDR1 and CDR2: SEHNR, FQNEAQ (reference sequence). Trimming shortened V by 1 base and J by 3 bases, and 16 bases separated the two germline ends. The CDR3 extends over 17 amino acids. CDR3: CASSLDGPRGHYNEQFF. The CDR3 coding sequence is TGTGCCAGCAGCTTAGATGGACCGCGGGGCCACTACAATGAGCAGTTCTTC. The full variable domain, rest sourced from reference TRBV7-9 and TRBJ2-1, is DTGVSQNPRHKITKRGQNVTFRCDPISEHNRLYWYRQTLGQGPEFLTYFQNEAQLEKSRLLSDRFSAERPKGSFSTLEIQRTEQGDSAMYLCASSLDGPRGHYNEQFFGPGTRLTVL.

This clonotype occurred a few times. The junction departs from the called germline gene at one end, perhaps through a read error. This rearrangement joins TRBV7-7 to TRBJ2-3; D is undetermined. The CDR3 runs 15 residues. The germline gives CDR1 SSHAT, CDR2 FNYEAQ (reference sequence). The CDR3 is CASSLTPANTDTQYF. CDR3 coding DNA: TGTGCTAGCAGCTTAACTCCGGCCAACACAGATACGCAGTATTTT.

This clonotype was observed a few times. CDR3 in DNA: TGTGCCAGCAGTTATAGGGCTGGCTACACCTTC. Translation: CASSYRAGYTF. V is TRBV12-3 or TRBV12-4 and J is TRBJ1-2, with D uncertain. The CDR3 spans 11 residues. The ends were cut back, 4 bases at V and 7 bases at J, with 7 bases in the middle.

This clonotype was counted a few times. V and J are TRBV9 and TRBJ2-1; the D gene is possibly TRBD1 (5 bases). V was cut by 1 base and J by 3 bases, with 14 bases left in between. CDR3 size: 16 residues. CDR1 is SGDLS, CDR2 YYNGEE, per germline. The CDR3, as DNA: TGTGCCAGCAGCGTAATGGGGCAGGTTAGCTACAATGAGCAGTTCTTC. This codes for CASSVMGQVSYNEQFF.

The rearrangement joins TRBV12-5 to TRBJ2-7; 10 bases are a match to TRBD2. The V gene end was trimmed by 7 bases and the J gene end by 3 bases; junction bases not matched to a gene: 9. The CDR3 runs to 15 residues. The germline CDR1 and CDR2 sequences are LGHNT and FRNRAP. The CDR3 here is CASARGLAGVYEQYF. The DNA for the CDR3 is TGTGCTAGTGCCCGAGGGCTAGCGGGAGTCTACGAGCAGTACTTC.

This clonotype was found a few times. The V call is TRBV11-2, the J call TRBJ2-3; 10 positions match TRBD2. The CDR3 length is 16 residues. In germline, CDR1 is SGHAT, CDR2 FQNNGV. V was pared by 4 bases and J by 2 bases, with 6 bases of the junction left unmatched. CDR3 coding DNA: TGTGCCAGCAGCTATAGCGGGAGGAAGACCACAGATACGCAGTATTTT. Its protein is CASSYSGRKTTDTQYF.

This chain joins TRBV7-6 and TRBJ2-7, with 7 nucleotides matching TRBD2. V lost 0 bases, J lost 4 bases, and 9 bases stayed unmatched. The CDR3 spans 16 residues. Germline V CDR1 and CDR2: SGHVS, FNYEAQ. The CDR3 bases are TGTGCCAGCAGCTTAGCGGGAGCGGGACGAGGGTACGAGCAGTACTTC. As protein: CASSLAGAGRGYEQYF. Full variable domain (remainder filled in from reference TRBV7-6 and TRBJ2-7): GAGVSQSPRYKVTKRGQDVALRCDPISGHVSLYWYRQALGQGPEFLTYFNYEAQQDKSGLPNDRFSAERPEGSISTLTIQRTEQRDSAMYRCASSLAGAGRGYEQYFGPGTRLTVT.